This T cell receptor beta chain is from a study of somatic mutations in cytotoxic T cells in rheumatoid arthritis. Study-wide context: Flow sorting yielded some V beta antibody-stained T-cell populations at nearly 100% purity, among them V beta1+ cells sequenced for TCRB.

Libraries were prepared by immunoSEQ multiplex PCR; TCRdb keeps only in-frame clonotypes and omits some of them. The repertoire has tens of thousands of clones, approximately 84% of them found once; the top ten carry around 3%. The CDR3 consists of 13 residues. Germline assignment: CDR1 MNHEY and CDR2 SMNVEV (reference sequence). The junction had 4 bases not matched to a gene; V was cut back by 6 bases and J by 5 bases. By positive magnetic bead selection, CD4+ and CD8+ cells were isolated, and their purity was checked by flow cytometry. The clonotype originates from a man aged 40-50 years in good health. The rearrangement links TRBV27 to TRBJ1-2; 9 bases are a match to TRBD1. Sequencing was performed on CD8+ T cells sorted from blood. CDR3 residues: CASRQGAGYGYTF. The CDR3 DNA reads as TGTGCCAGCAGACAGGGGGCGGGTTATGGCTACACCTTC.